The 25 T cell receptor beta chains below all came from one sample that was sequenced in a study of technical replicates of blood from a handful of donors. Assay used: immunoSEQ multiplex PCR; TCRdb lists only in-frame clones, some missing. Here the sample spans 60,000 to 95,000 clones, 90% to 95% being singletons. The source material was T cells isolated from PBMCs. All receptors come from a human donor in good health. Some clones in this sample may be carry-over from other donors' samples.

V is TRBV5-1 and J is TRBJ2-2, with TRBD1 matching over 7 bases. The CDR3 is 15 amino acids. The V and J ends lost 0 bases and 9 bases, in that order; junction bases with no gene match: 8. CDR1 is SGHRS, CDR2 YFSETQ, per germline. The CDR3 sequence: CASSLAVQGIRELFF. The CDR3 region has the DNA TGCGCCAGCAGCTTGGCGGTACAGGGGATTCGGGAGCTGTTTTTT.

J is TRBJ1-1 and V is TRBV5-1; 9 positions match TRBD1. The CDR3 covers 14 residues. V was pared by 7 bases and J by 2 bases, with 6 bases of the junction left unmatched. Per germline, CDR1 SGHRS and CDR2 YFSETQ. CDR3 protein: CASSMDRGNTEAFF. DNA of the CDR3: TGCGCCAGCTCCATGGACAGGGGTAACACTGAAGCTTTCTTT. The whole variable domain, remainder taken from reference TRBV5-1 and TRBJ1-1, is KAGVTQTPRYLIKTRGQQVTLSCSPISGHRSVSWYQQTPGQGLQFLFEYFSETQRNKGNFPGRFSGRQFSNSRSEMNVSTLELGDSALYLCASSMDRGNTEAFFGQGTRLTVV.

V and J are TRBV27 and TRBJ2-7; tentative D call: TRBD1 (5 bases). The CDR3 runs to 16 residues. Looked up from germline, CDR1 is MNHEY and CDR2 is SMNVEV (reference sequence). V lost 6 bases and J lost 3, with 21 bases in between. CDR3 DNA sequence: TGTGCCAGCAGGCTGGCAGGGCAAGGGCTGAACTACGAGCAGTACTTC. Its translation: CASRLAGQGLNYEQYF.

Written as DNA, the CDR3 is TGTGCCAGCAGCTTAGGACAGGGACGGATGACTAATGAAAAACTGTTTTTT. It codes for CASSLGQGRMTNEKLFF. The chain recombines TRBV7-9 with TRBJ1-4; 7 nucleotides match TRBD1. This CDR3 is built from 17 residues. Per the germline V gene, CDR1 is SEHNR and CDR2 is FQNEAQ (reference sequence). V was pared by 1 base and J by 2 bases, with 7 bases of the junction left unmatched.

The V call is TRBV5-1, the J call TRBJ2-1; TRBD1 aligns across 9 bases. V lost 4 bases and J lost 7; bases outside the gene matches: 12. The germline V gene has CDR1 SGHRS and CDR2 YFSETQ. The CDR3 is 16 residues long. The CDR3 is CASSHRYRGLSNEQFF. CDR3 sequence (DNA): TGCGCCAGCAGCCATCGGTACAGGGGGCTTTCGAATGAGCAGTTCTTC.

This chain connects TRBV11-2 to TRBJ1-2; perhaps TRBD1 as D (5 bases). Trimming took off 7 bases at V and 0 bases at J, with 18 bases between the two ends. The CDR3 is made up of 16 amino acids. Germline V gene sequence: CDR1 SGHAT, CDR2 FQNNGV. For the CDR3, the DNA is TGTGCCAGCATCAACACAGGAACCACAGCTAACTATGGCTACACCTTC. Amino acids: CASINTGTTANYGYTF.

This clone has just one count. The chain has TRBV19 and TRBJ2-3, with TRBD2 matching 9 bases. This CDR3 has 16 amino acids. Trimming removed 0 bases from V and 4 bases from J; junction bases left unmatched: 5. The V gene's germline CDR1 is LNHDA and CDR2 SQIVND (reference sequence). For the CDR3, the DNA is TGTGCCAGTAGTATAGAGGCTAGCGGGATTGCAGATACGCAGTATTTT. Encoded protein: CASSIEASGIADTQYF.

The chain uses TRBV19 and TRBJ1-6; TRBD1 agrees at 8 bases. CDR3 length: 16 residues. The germline V gene encodes CDR1 LNHDA and CDR2 SQIVND (reference sequence). The trim removed 5 bases at V and 7 bases at J, leaving 10 bases unmatched. CDR3 sequence reads: CASSPNRGALNSPLHF. In nucleotides, the CDR3 is TGTGCCAGTAGTCCCAACAGGGGGGCCCTCAATTCACCCCTCCACTTT.

The chain joins TRBV19 to TRBJ2-5; 8 positions match TRBD1. Germline V gene lookup returns CDR1 LNHDA and CDR2 SQIVND (reference sequence). With 7 bases clipped from V and 0 bases from J, the junction kept 7 bases outside the gene matches. CDR3 size: 15 residues. The CDR3 reads CASTYTGGYQETQYF. Here the CDR3 DNA reads TGTGCCAGTACCTATACAGGGGGTTACCAAGAGACCCAGTACTTC.

This chain connects TRBV4-1 to TRBJ2-7; 12 bases align to TRBD2. V gave up 1 base and J gave up 6 bases; unmatched junction bases: 4. The germline V gene has CDR1 MGHRA and CDR2 YSYEKL. CDR3 length equals 15 residues. CDR3 nucleotides: TGCGCCAGCAGCCAAGGACTAGCGGGAGTAGGCGAGCAGTACTTC. This gives the protein CASSQGLAGVGEQYF.

This rearrangement joins TRBV2 to TRBJ2-7, with TRBD2 matching 7 bases. The CDR3 spans 17 residues. V dropped 8 bases and J dropped 2; count of bases not matched to a gene: 18. CDR1 and CDR2 (germline): SNHLY, FYNNEI. CDR3 nucleotide sequence: TGTGCCAGCCTGGGGGGGATCGGGGAGTTTAGGACCTACGAGCAGTACTTC. Its protein is CASLGGIGEFRTYEQYF.

The rearrangement uses TRBV7-8 and TRBJ2-2; 8 bases map to TRBD2. Germline V gives CDR1 SGHVS, CDR2 FQNEAQ. V was pared by 7 bases and J by 5 bases, with 9 bases of the junction left unmatched. The CDR3 is 15 residues long. CDR3 DNA: TGTGCCAGCACCCAACGGGAGGGAAGGACCGGGGAGCTGTTTTTT. Translation: CASTQREGRTGELFF. The complete variable domain, with remaining parts taken from reference TRBV7-8 and TRBJ2-2, reads GAGVSQSPRYKVAKRGQDVALRCDPISGHVSLFWYQQALGQGPEFLTYFQNEAQLDKSGLPSDRFFAERPEGSVSTLKIQRTQQEDSAVYLCASTQREGRTGELFFGEGSRLTVL.

CDR3 in DNA: TGTGCCAGCAGCTTGGAGGACCGCATCTCCTACAATGAGCAGTTCTTC. This sequence encodes CASSLEDRISYNEQFF. The chain employs TRBV11-3 and TRBJ2-1; the D gene is possibly TRBD2 (5 bases). The germline V gene has CDR1 SGHNT and CDR2 YENEEA. Trimming removed 3 bases from V and 0 bases from J, with 12 bases in between. The length of the CDR3 is 16 residues.

This clone was observed a single time. J is TRBJ1-2 and V is TRBV4-1; D is unclear. The CDR3 loop spans 17 amino acids. Germline V gene sequence: CDR1 MGHRA, CDR2 YSYEKL. V was cut by 1 base and J by 0 bases, with 15 bases left in between. The CDR3 DNA reads as TGCGCCAGCAGCCAAGTGGCACAGTCCCAAGCTAACTATGGCTACACCTTC. Translated, it gives CASSQVAQSQANYGYTF.

This chain connects TRBV5-1 to TRBJ2-5; 7 nucleotides match TRBD2. This CDR3 has 18 residues. Per the germline V gene, CDR1 is SGHRS and CDR2 is YFSETQ. The V segment lost 4 bases and the J segment 3 bases; nucleotides outside the gene matches: 18. The CDR3 nucleotides read TGCGCCAGCAGCCCCACCCCGGGAGGCCTTCAGTTAAAAGAGACCCAGTACTTC. Protein product: CASSPTPGGLQLKETQYF.

The chain recombines TRBV21-1 with TRBJ2-5; the listed D gene, TRBD1, was not tested against the DNA. TRBV21-1 is a pseudogene. The CDR3 has 15 residues. The CDR3 here is CASSKADSHQETQYF. DNA of the CDR3: TGTGCCAGCAGCAAAGCGGACAGCCACCAAGAGACCCAGTACTTC.

The V and J genes are TRBV2 and TRBJ1-2; tentatively, D is TRBD1 (6 bases). In germline, CDR1 is SNHLY, CDR2 FYNNEI. The CDR3 extends over 11 amino acids. Trimming removed 8 bases at V and 8 bases at J, with 12 bases between. The CDR3 nucleotides read TGTGCCAGCGGGTTCAGGGGCGGCTACACCTTC. It specifies CASGFRGGYTF.

V and J are TRBV4-1 and TRBJ2-7; the match to TRBD1 covers 7 bases. CDR3 size: 15 residues. In germline, CDR1 is MGHRA, CDR2 YSYEKL. After removal of 4 bases from V and 1 base from J, the junction contained 7 bases not matched to a gene. This CDR3 is CASSRRLTGSYEQYF. Here the CDR3 DNA reads TGCGCCAGCAGCCGGAGATTGACAGGGTCCTACGAGCAGTACTTC.

The chain is built from TRBV5-1 and TRBJ1-1; D ambiguous. This CDR3 region has 15 residues. V lost 1 base and J lost 0, with 10 bases in between. Germline V gene lookup returns CDR1 SGHRS and CDR2 YFSETQ. The CDR3 spells CASSLSAGLNTEAFF. Written as DNA, the CDR3 is TGCGCCAGCAGCTTGAGTGCAGGATTGAACACTGAAGCTTTCTTT.

This chain uses TRBV19 with TRBJ1-2, with D unclear. CDR3 length: 11 amino acids. The germline V and J ends were trimmed by 10 bases and 8 bases, with 14 bases remaining between them. CDR1 LNHDA and CDR2 SQIVND come from the germline V gene (reference sequence). The CDR3 sequence is CAIALKPGYTF. The CDR3 bases are TGTGCCATCGCCCTTAAGCCCGGCTACACCTTC.

This chain joins TRBV10-1 and TRBJ1-5; no firm D call. This CDR3 contains 12 residues. The germline gives CDR1 WNHNN, CDR2 SYGVQD (reference sequence). V dropped 0 bases and J dropped 10 bases, with 7 bases sitting between them. The CDR3 protein is CASSESTVPQHF. Here the CDR3 DNA reads TGCGCCAGCAGTGAGTCCACAGTTCCCCAGCATTTT.

Here the CDR3 DNA reads TGCAGCGTTGAACGCGGGAGCTCCTACGAGCAGTACTTC. This codes for CSVERGSSYEQYF. This sequence joins TRBV29-1 and TRBJ2-5, with TRBD2 matching over 7 bases. The end of the DNA is better explained by TRBJ2-7, so the J call may be wrong. The V gene's germline CDR1 is SQVTM and CDR2 ANQGSEA. This CDR3 comprises 13 residues.

This sequence joins TRBV2 and TRBJ1-4; D might be TRBD1 (5 bases). Germline V gives CDR1 SNHLY, CDR2 FYNNEI. V lost 2 bases to trimming and J lost 8 bases, with 15 bases between them. This CDR3 comprises 15 residues. CDR3 amino acids: CASSEWAAWGEKLFF. CDR3 coding DNA: TGTGCCAGCAGTGAATGGGCAGCATGGGGCGAAAAACTGTTTTTT.

J is TRBJ1-2 and V is TRBV19, with D tentatively TRBD1 (5 bases). V was pared by 8 bases and J by 4 bases, with 17 bases between. CDR1 LNHDA and CDR2 SQIVND come from the germline V gene (reference sequence). CDR3 length equals 14 residues. Here the CDR3 reads CASAGGVITYGYTF. The CDR3 DNA reads TGTGCCAGTGCCGGAGGGGTAATTACCTATGGCTACACCTTC.

J is TRBJ2-7 and V is TRBV7-3; TRBD2 matches 9 bases. Per the germline V gene, CDR1 is SGHTA and CDR2 is FQGTGA. The CDR3 runs 15 residues. After removal of 5 bases from V and 0 bases from J, the junction contained 5 bases not matched to a gene. CDR3 nucleotides: TGTGCCAGCAGCCTGATAGCGGGGGACTCCTACGAGCAGTACTTC. Translated, it gives CASSLIAGDSYEQYF.